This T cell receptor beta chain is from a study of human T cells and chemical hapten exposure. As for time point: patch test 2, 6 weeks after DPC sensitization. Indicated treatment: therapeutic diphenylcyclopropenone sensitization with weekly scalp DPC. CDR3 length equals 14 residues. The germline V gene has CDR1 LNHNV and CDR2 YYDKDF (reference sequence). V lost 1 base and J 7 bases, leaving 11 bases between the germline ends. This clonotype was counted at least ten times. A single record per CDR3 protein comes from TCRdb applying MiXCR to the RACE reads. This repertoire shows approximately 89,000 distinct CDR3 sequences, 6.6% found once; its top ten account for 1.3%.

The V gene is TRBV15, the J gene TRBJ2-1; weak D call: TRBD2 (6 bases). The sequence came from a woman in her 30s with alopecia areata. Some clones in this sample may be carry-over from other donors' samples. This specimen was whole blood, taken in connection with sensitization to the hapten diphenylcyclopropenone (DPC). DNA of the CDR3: TGTGCCACCAGCAGAGTGCGGGGACGTAATGAGCAGTTCTTC. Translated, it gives CATSRVRGRNEQFF.